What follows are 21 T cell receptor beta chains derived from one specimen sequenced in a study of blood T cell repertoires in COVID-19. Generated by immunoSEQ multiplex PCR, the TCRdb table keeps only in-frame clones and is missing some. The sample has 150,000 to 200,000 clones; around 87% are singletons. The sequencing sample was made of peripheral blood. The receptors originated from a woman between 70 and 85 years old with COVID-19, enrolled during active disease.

The CDR3 nucleotides are TGTGCCAGCAGCCCACAGGGGGCCCAAAGCCAGCCCCAGCATTTT. Translated, it gives CASSPQGAQSQPQHF. The chain joins TRBV6-6 to TRBJ1-5, with 9 nucleotides matching TRBD1. There are 15 residues in the CDR3. Germline CDR1 is MNHNY and CDR2 is SVGAGI (reference sequence). V dropped 6 bases and J dropped 7; count of bases not matched to a gene: 10.

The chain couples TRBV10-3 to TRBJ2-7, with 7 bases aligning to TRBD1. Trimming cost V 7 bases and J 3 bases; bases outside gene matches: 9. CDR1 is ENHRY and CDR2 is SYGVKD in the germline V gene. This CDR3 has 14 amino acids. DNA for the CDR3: TGTGCCATCACCACCTCGGGACAGCTCTACGAGCAGTACTTC. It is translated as CAITTSGQLYEQYF.

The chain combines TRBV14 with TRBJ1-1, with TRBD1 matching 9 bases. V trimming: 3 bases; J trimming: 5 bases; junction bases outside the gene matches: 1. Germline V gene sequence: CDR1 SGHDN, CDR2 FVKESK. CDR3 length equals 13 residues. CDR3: CASSQTGGTEAFF. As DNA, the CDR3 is TGTGCCAGCAGCCAGACAGGGGGAACTGAAGCTTTCTTT.

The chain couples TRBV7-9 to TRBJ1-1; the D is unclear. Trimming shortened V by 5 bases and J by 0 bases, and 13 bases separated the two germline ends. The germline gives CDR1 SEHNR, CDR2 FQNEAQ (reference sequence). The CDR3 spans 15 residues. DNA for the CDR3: TGTGCCAGCAGCGTAAACAGCCTTATGAACACTGAAGCTTTCTTT. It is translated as CASSVNSLMNTEAFF.

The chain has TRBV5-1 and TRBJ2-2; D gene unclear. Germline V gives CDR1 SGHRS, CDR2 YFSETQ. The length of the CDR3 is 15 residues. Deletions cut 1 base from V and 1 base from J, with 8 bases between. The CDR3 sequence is CASSLTSLNTGELFF. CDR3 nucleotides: TGCGCCAGCAGCTTGACATCCCTGAACACCGGGGAGCTGTTTTTT.

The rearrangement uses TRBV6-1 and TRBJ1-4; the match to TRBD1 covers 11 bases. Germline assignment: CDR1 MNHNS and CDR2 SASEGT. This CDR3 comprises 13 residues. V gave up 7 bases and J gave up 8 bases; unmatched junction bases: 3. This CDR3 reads CASTRDRGEKLFF. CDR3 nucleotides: TGTGCCAGCACCAGGGACAGGGGGGAAAAACTGTTTTTT.

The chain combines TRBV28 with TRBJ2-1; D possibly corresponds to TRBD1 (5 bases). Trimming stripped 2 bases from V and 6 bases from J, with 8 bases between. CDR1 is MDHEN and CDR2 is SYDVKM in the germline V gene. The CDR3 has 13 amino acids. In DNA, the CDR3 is TGTGCCAGCAGTTTAGAAGGGGTCAATGAGCAGTTCTTC. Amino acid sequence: CASSLEGVNEQFF.

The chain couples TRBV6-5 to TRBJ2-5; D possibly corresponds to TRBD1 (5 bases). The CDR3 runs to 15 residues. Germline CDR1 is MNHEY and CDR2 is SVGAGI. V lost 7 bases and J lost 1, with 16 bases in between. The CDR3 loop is CASIDKGLIQETQYF. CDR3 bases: TGTGCCAGCATCGACAAGGGGCTTATCCAAGAGACCCAGTACTTC.

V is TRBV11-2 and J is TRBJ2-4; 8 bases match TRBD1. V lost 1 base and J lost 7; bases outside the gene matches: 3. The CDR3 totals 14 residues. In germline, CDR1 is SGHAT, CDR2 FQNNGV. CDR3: CASSLGTGGNIQYF. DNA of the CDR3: TGTGCCAGCAGCTTAGGCACAGGGGGGAACATTCAGTACTTC. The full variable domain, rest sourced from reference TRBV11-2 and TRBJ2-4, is EAGVAQSPRYKIIEKRQSVAFWCNPISGHATLYWYQQILGQGPKLLIQFQNNGVVDDSQLPKDRFSAERLKGVDSTLKIQPAKLEDSAVYLCASSLGTGGNIQYFGAGTRLSVL.

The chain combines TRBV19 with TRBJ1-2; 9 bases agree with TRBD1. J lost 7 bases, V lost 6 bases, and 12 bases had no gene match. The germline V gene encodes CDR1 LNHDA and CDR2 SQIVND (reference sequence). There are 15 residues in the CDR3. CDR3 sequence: CASSTSPGQGFGYTF. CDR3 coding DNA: TGTGCCAGTAGCACATCGCCGGGACAGGGATTTGGCTACACCTTC.

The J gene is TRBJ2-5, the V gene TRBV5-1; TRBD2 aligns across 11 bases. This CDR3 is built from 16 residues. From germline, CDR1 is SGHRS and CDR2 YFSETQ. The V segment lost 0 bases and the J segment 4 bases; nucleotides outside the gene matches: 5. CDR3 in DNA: TGCGCCAGCAGCTTGGCGGCTAGCGGGGGGTCAGAGACCCAGTACTTC. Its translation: CASSLAASGGSETQYF.

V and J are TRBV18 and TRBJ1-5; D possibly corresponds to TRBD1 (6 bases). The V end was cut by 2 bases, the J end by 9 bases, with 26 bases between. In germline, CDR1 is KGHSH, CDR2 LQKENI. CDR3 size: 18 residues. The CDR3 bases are TGTGCCAGCTCACCATTGGCAGGGGCCGCAAAGGGGTCATTGCCCCAGCATTTT. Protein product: CASSPLAGAAKGSLPQHF.

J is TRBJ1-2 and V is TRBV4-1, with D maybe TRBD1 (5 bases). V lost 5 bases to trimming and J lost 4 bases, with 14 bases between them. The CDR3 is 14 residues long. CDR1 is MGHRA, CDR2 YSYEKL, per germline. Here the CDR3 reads CASSDEAGIYGYTF. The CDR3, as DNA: TGCGCCAGCAGCGATGAGGCAGGGATCTATGGCTACACCTTC.

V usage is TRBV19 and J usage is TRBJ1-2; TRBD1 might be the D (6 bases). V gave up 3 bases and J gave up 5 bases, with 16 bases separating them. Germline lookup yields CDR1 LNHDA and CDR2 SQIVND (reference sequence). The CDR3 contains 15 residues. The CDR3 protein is CASSITGKVLYGYTF. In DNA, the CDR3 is TGTGCCAGTAGTATTACAGGGAAGGTCCTATATGGCTACACCTTC.

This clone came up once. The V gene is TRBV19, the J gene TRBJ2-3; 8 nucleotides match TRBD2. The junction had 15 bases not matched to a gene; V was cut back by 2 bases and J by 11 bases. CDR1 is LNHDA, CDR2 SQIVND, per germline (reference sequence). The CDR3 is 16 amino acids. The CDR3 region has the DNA TGTGCCAGTAGTATAACGGCTAGCGGGCTGGATGGACTGCAGTATTTT. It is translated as CASSITASGLDGLQYF.

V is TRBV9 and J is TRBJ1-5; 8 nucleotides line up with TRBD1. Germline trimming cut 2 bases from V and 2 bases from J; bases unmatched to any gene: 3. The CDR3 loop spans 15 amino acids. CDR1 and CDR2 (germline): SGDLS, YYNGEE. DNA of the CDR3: TGTGCCAGCAGCGTCTCGGGACAGGGCAATCAGCCCCAGCATTTT. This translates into CASSVSGQGNQPQHF. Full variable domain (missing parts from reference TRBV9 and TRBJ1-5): DSGVTQTPKHLITATGQRVTLRCSPRSGDLSVYWYQQSLDQGLQFLIQYYNGEERAKGNILERFSAQQFPDLHSELNLSSLELGDSALYFCASSVSGQGNQPQHFGDGTRLSIL.

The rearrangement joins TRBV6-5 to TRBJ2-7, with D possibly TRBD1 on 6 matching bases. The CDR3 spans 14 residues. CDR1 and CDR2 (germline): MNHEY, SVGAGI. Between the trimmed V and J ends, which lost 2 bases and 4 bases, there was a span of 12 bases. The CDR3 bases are TGTGCCAGCAGTTACGTGGGGGCCAAGTACGAGCAGTACTTC. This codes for CASSYVGAKYEQYF.

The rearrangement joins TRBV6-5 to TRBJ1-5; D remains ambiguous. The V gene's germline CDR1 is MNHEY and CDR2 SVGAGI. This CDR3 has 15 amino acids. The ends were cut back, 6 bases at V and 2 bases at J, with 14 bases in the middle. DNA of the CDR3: TGTGCCAGCAGCCCGAGTTTTTATGGCAATCAGCCCCAGCATTTT. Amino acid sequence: CASSPSFYGNQPQHF.

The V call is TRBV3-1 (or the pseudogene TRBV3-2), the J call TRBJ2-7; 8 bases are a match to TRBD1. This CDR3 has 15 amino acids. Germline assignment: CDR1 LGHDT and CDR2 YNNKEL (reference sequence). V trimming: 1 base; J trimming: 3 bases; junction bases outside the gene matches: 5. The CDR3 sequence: CASSQGTGTFYEQYF. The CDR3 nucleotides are TGTGCCAGCAGCCAAGGGACAGGGACATTCTACGAGCAGTACTTC.

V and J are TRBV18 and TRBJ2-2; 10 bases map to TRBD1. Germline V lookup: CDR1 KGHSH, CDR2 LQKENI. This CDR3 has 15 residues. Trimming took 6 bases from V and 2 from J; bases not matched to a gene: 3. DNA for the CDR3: TGTGCCAGCTCTCGGACAGGGGGAAACACCGGGGAGCTGTTTTTT. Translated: CASSRTGGNTGELFF.

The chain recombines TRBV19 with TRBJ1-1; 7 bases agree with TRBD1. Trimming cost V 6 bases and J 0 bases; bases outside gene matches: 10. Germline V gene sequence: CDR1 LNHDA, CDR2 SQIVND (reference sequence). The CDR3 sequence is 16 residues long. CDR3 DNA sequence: TGTGCCAGTAGCTTTGACAGGGACAACTTGAACACTGAAGCTTTCTTT. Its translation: CASSFDRDNLNTEAFF.